A selection of T cell receptor beta chains follows, all from one sample in a study of T cell repertoires in cytomegalovirus infection. TCRdb re-derived calls from the reads in MiXCR, one entry per CDR3 protein. In the table there are 100,000 to 150,000 distinct CDR3 sequences, 32% of which are singletons. Antigens for these TCRs are unknown. The starting material was CD8+ T cells from cultured PBMCs, obtained from culture after CMV antigen stimulation. These receptors were obtained from a human donor in good health (CMV status not recorded). Some clones in this sample may be carry-over from other donors' samples. Each CDR3 is given with its conserved first and last residue. The order of the fields is clone size, D gene, V gene, J gene, CDR3 protein, CDR3 DNA. A D gene is named only where the DNA matches it firmly. The size field is filled for only some rows; it gives once, few, many or a size class.

size: NA; D: NA; V: TRBV4-2; J: TRBJ2-2; CDR3: CASSQEAAHQGSGELFF; DNA: TGTGCCAGCAGCCAAGAGGCCGCCCACCAGGGGTCCGGGGAGCTGTTTTTT
size: NA; D: NA; V: TRBV6-2/TRBV6-3; J: TRBJ1-2; CDR3: CASSPGTGYTF; DNA: TGTGCCAGCAGTCCAGGGACTGGCTACACCTTC
size: many; D: NA; V: TRBV7-9; J: TRBJ1-1; CDR3: CASSRVRGQRNTEAFF; DNA: TGTGCCAGCAGCCGCGTACGAGGGCAGAGGAACACTGAAGCTTTCTTT
size: few; D: NA; V: TRBV6-6; J: TRBJ2-4; CDR3: CASSYPGTLAKNIQYF; DNA: TGTGCCAGCAGTTACCCCGGAACGCTAGCCAAAAACATTCAGTACTTC
size: many; D: NA; V: TRBV7-2; J: TRBJ2-1; CDR3: CASSQDYLNYNEQFF; DNA: TGTGCCAGCAGCCAGGACTATTTGAACTACAATGAGCAGTTCTTC
size: NA; D: NA; V: TRBV5-1; J: TRBJ2-7; CDR3: CASSLAVGVSYEQYF; DNA: TGCGCCAGCAGCTTGGCGGTTGGGGTCTCCTACGAGCAGTACTTC
size: NA; D: TRBD1; V: TRBV11-1; J: TRBJ2-1; CDR3: CASSLYDRGYYNEQFF; DNA: TGTGCCAGCAGCTTATACGACAGGGGATACTACAATGAGCAGTTCTTC
size: NA; D: NA; V: TRBV4-1; J: TRBJ1-2; CDR3: CASSQEVSHGYTF; DNA: TGCGCCAGCAGCCAAGAAGTCAGCCATGGCTACACCTTC
size: NA; D: NA; V: TRBV20-1; J: TRBJ2-3; CDR3: CSAIVMGSTDTQYF; DNA: TGCAGTGCTATTGTAATGGGGAGCACAGATACGCAGTATTTT
size: NA; D: NA; V: TRBV28; J: TRBJ2-1; CDR3: CASSLIQGNEQFF; DNA: TGTGCCAGCAGTTTAATCCAGGGCAATGAGCAGTTCTTC
size: few; D: TRBD1; V: TRBV7-6; J: TRBJ1-6; CDR3: CASRHGTDNSPLHF; DNA: TGTGCCAGCAGACACGGGACAGATAATTCACCCCTCCACTTT
size: few; D: NA; V: TRBV4-1; J: TRBJ2-2; CDR3: CASSQAVTAGELFF; DNA: TGCGCCAGCAGCCAAGCCGTCACAGCCGGGGAGCTGTTTTTT
size: NA; D: TRBD1; V: TRBV28; J: TRBJ2-2; CDR3: CASTQVGQGYTGELFF; DNA: TGTGCCAGCACCCAAGTGGGACAGGGCTACACCGGGGAGCTGTTTTTT
size: NA; D: NA; V: TRBV5-3; J: TRBJ1-1; CDR3: CASSSYTGFTEAFF; DNA: TGTGCCAGCAGCTCCTATACAGGGTTCACTGAAGCTTTCTTT
size: NA; D: NA; V: TRBV6-4; J: TRBJ2-2; CDR3: CASSDSVADTGELFF; DNA: TGTGCCAGCAGTGACTCAGTTGCGGACACCGGGGAGCTGTTTTTT